The 30 T cell receptor beta chains reported below all come from one sample, sequenced in a study of shared clonotypes between healthy human individuals (TCRdb year 2020). Libraries came from the immunoSEQ multiplex PCR assay. Not all clones reach the TCRdb copy of this immuneACCESS table, which keeps in-frame sequences only. Checked studies attribute under half of the gap to unresolved V genes and leave the rest unexplained. In this sample the table shows some 2.4 million clones, 80% to 95% of which occur a single time. The ten biggest clones cover about 0.39% of the sample. The specimen sequenced was naive CD4+ T cells from PBMCs. This sample's cell subset or site label indicates: CD45RA+ positively selected. The receptors were sampled from a man between 18 and 35 years old in good health. Some clones in this sample may be carry-over from other donors' samples.

In DNA form, the CDR3 reads TGTGCCAGCAGCGCAGGGTTCTCTGGAAACACCATATATTTT. It specifies CASSAGFSGNTIYF. V is TRBV5-4 and J is TRBJ1-3; a weak D match, TRBD1 (5 bases). Germline V gene data show CDR1 as SGHNT and CDR2 as YYREEE (reference sequence). The CDR3 totals 14 residues. Trimming removed 4 bases from V and 0 bases from J, with 8 bases in between.

The V gene is TRBV5-1, the J gene TRBJ2-7, with D possibly TRBD1 on 5 matching bases. The CDR3 contains 13 residues. Germline loops: CDR1 SGHRS, CDR2 YFSETQ. Trimming removed 3 bases at V and 6 bases at J, with 13 bases between. CDR3 bases: TGCGCCAGCAGCTCCGAAGGGGTTGGCGAGCAGTACTTC. Residues: CASSSEGVGEQYF.

The genes are TRBV4-1 and TRBJ1-5; maybe TRBD1 (5 bases). V lost 3 bases, J lost 2 bases, and 14 bases lay in between. The CDR3 loop spans 16 amino acids. Germline CDR1 reads MGHRA; CDR2 reads YSYEKL. DNA of the CDR3: TGCGCCAGCAGCCATACGGCGGGGGATGGCAATCAGCCCCAGCATTTT. It codes for CASSHTAGDGNQPQHF.

This clone has just one count. This chain uses TRBV28 with TRBJ2-1, with a possible D match to TRBD2 (5 bases). The CDR3 length is 14 residues. V shed 1 base and J shed 4 bases, with 8 bases lying between them. The germline V gene has CDR1 MDHEN and CDR2 SYDVKM. This chain's CDR3 is CASSLSGGYNEQFF. In DNA, the CDR3 is TGTGCCAGCAGTTTATCAGGCGGGTACAATGAGCAGTTCTTC.

Only one count was recorded for this clone. CDR3 bases: TGTGCCAGCAGTTTGGTACAGACCATTAACACTGAAGCTTTCTTT. Translated: CASSLVQTINTEAFF. The gene calls are TRBV28 and TRBJ1-1, with no clear D. The V and J ends lost 3 bases and 2 bases respectively, with 13 bases between them. CDR1 and CDR2 (germline): MDHEN, SYDVKM. The CDR3 sequence is 15 residues long.

To note about this clone: Different DNA sequences within this sample yield the same CDR3. The gene calls are TRBV7-7 and TRBJ2-5, with D possibly TRBD1 on 6 matching bases. The ends were cut back, 5 bases at V and 2 bases at J, with 12 bases in the middle. The CDR3 totals 14 residues. The germline V gene has CDR1 SSHAT and CDR2 FNYEAQ (reference sequence). CDR3: CASSLGAAQETQYF. Here the CDR3 DNA reads TGTGCCAGCAGCCTGGGGGCGGCTCAAGAGACCCAGTACTTC.

The chain links TRBV7-3 to TRBJ2-7; maybe TRBD2 (7 bases). Germline CDR1 reads SGHTA; CDR2 reads FQGTGA. The CDR3 has 15 amino acids. V was clipped by 3 bases and J by 1 base, with 13 bases between them. The CDR3 protein is CASSFLGGGSYEQYF. The DNA for the CDR3 is TGTGCCAGCAGCTTTTTAGGGGGAGGGTCCTACGAGCAGTACTTC.

V gene TRBV4-3 combines with J gene TRBJ1-3, with D unclear. The CDR3 covers 14 residues. The ends were cut back, 4 bases at V and 0 bases at J, with 7 bases in the middle. Germline CDR1 reads LGHNA; CDR2 reads YSLEER. The CDR3 DNA is TGCGCCAGCAGCCCTCAGTCCTCTGGAAACACCATATATTTT. Translation: CASSPQSSGNTIYF.

The CDR3 region has the DNA TGTGCCAGCAGCCCCTGGGACCCGTCCACCGGGGAGCTGTTTTTT. Translation: CASSPWDPSTGELFF. V usage is TRBV6-5 and J usage is TRBJ2-2, with D tentatively TRBD1 or TRBD2 (5 bases each). CDR1 MNHEY and CDR2 SVGAGI come from the germline V gene. The V end lost 6 bases, the J end lost 4 bases, and 15 bases lay between the germline ends. The CDR3 runs 15 residues.

This clone was seen only once. The chain employs TRBV14 and TRBJ1-5; no clear D gene. The length of the CDR3 is 13 residues. Germline lookup yields CDR1 SGHDN and CDR2 FVKESK. V lost 1 base and J 5 bases, leaving 6 bases between the germline ends. The CDR3 region has the DNA TGTGCCAGCAGCCAAGGGATCCATCAGCCCCAGCATTTT. This sequence encodes CASSQGIHQPQHF.

This chain uses TRBV27 with TRBJ2-3; 7 bases fit TRBD1. Looked up from germline, CDR1 is MNHEY and CDR2 is SMNVEV (reference sequence). The CDR3 loop spans 17 amino acids. Trimming removed 6 bases from V and 2 bases from J; junction bases left unmatched: 14. The DNA for the CDR3 is TGTGCCAGCAGAGTTCTCTCCCGGGGACAGATCACAGATACGCAGTATTTT. It specifies CASRVLSRGQITDTQYF.

The rearrangement uses TRBV5-1 and TRBJ2-1, with D maybe TRBD2 (6 bases). V lost 5 bases and J lost 11, with 17 bases in between. The CDR3 length is 13 residues. Per the germline V gene, CDR1 is SGHRS and CDR2 is YFSETQ. CDR3 sequence reads: CASRGLAETQQFF. The CDR3 DNA follows: TGCGCCAGCAGGGGGTTAGCGGAGACCCAGCAGTTCTTC.

Here the CDR3 reads CASSRRQEGEQYF. In nucleotides, the CDR3 is TGTGCCAGCAGCCGGAGACAGGAAGGGGAGCAGTACTTC. This sequence joins TRBV7-6 and TRBJ2-7, with TRBD1 as a possible D gene (6 bases). V was cut by 5 bases and J by 7 bases, with 15 bases left in between. The germline CDR1 and CDR2 sequences are SGHVS and FNYEAQ. This CDR3 region has 13 residues.

V gene TRBV28 combines with J gene TRBJ1-5; 9 nucleotides agree with TRBD1. V shed 6 bases and J 2 bases; nucleotides not matched to a gene: 8. Germline V gene data show CDR1 as MDHEN and CDR2 as SYDVKM. The CDR3 is made up of 16 amino acids. The CDR3, as DNA: TGTGCCAGCAGCCCTAACAGGGGGCAGGGCAATCAGCCCCAGCATTTT. Its protein product is CASSPNRGQGNQPQHF.

This clone is a singleton in its sample. V usage is TRBV27 and J usage is TRBJ2-6; D not resolved. V was pared by 2 bases and J by 0 bases, with 5 bases between. The CDR3 has 15 residues. Germline lookup yields CDR1 MNHEY and CDR2 SMNVEV (reference sequence). CDR3 DNA sequence: TGTGCCAGCAGTTTAAGGTTCTCTGGGGCCAACGTCCTGACTTTC. Its translation is CASSLRFSGANVLTF. The whole variable domain, remainder taken from reference TRBV27 and TRBJ2-6, is EAQVTQNPRYLITVTGKKLTVTCSQNMNHEYMSWYRQDPGLGLRQIYYSMNVEVTDKGDVPEGYKVSRKEKRNFPLILESPSPNQTSLYFCASSLRFSGANVLTFGAGSRLTVL.

The rearrangement links TRBV4-1 to TRBJ2-2, with 8 positions matching TRBD2. The CDR3 extends over 18 amino acids. CDR1 and CDR2 from the germline V gene are MGHRA and YSYEKL. V trimming: 4 bases; J trimming: 6 bases; junction bases outside the gene matches: 16. The chain's CDR3 is CASSPPRRGVLSSGELFF. The CDR3 DNA follows: TGCGCCAGCAGCCCACCCCGGCGGGGGGTCCTAAGCTCCGGGGAGCTGTTTTTT.

The chain uses TRBV27 and TRBJ2-1; D ambiguous. Germline V gene data show CDR1 as MNHEY and CDR2 as SMNVEV (reference sequence). The V gene lost 0 bases and the J gene lost 8 bases, with 8 bases spanning the gap. The CDR3 runs to 13 residues. Written as DNA, the CDR3 is TGTGCCAGCAGTTTATCGAGAGAGGATGAGCAGTTCTTC. Translation: CASSLSREDEQFF.

This chain links TRBV28 with TRBJ1-4; TRBD1 is a possible D gene (6 bases). CDR1 is MDHEN, CDR2 SYDVKM, per germline. V lost 2 bases and J 4 bases, leaving 23 bases between the germline ends. The CDR3 is 19 amino acids. The CDR3 region is CASSLASGHRPLINEKLFF. The CDR3 bases are TGTGCCAGCAGTTTAGCGTCGGGACACCGACCGTTAATTAATGAAAAACTGTTTTTT.

The chain uses TRBV5-6 and TRBJ2-6; D is uncertain. Germline V gene data show CDR1 as SGHDT and CDR2 as YYEEEE. The CDR3 is 15 residues long. V dropped 2 bases and J dropped 2 bases, with 8 bases sitting between them. The CDR3 loop is CASSFRVAGANVLTF. In DNA form, the CDR3 reads TGTGCCAGCAGCTTCCGGGTTGCTGGGGCCAACGTCCTGACTTTC. The variable domain in full, completed from reference TRBV5-6 and TRBJ2-6, reads DAGVTQSPTHLIKTRGQQVTLRCSPKSGHDTVSWYQQALGQGPQFIFQYYEEEERQRGNFPDRFSGHQFPNYSSELNVNALLLGDSALYLCASSFRVAGANVLTFGAGSRLTVL.

The CDR3 sequence: CASKTLDRTDSPLHF. CDR3 nucleotides: TGTGCCAGCAAGACCCTCGACAGGACGGATTCACCCCTCCACTTT. The chain has TRBV2 and TRBJ1-6; D is perhaps TRBD1 (6 bases). There are 15 residues in the CDR3. In germline, CDR1 is SNHLY, CDR2 FYNNEI. V lost 7 bases to trimming and J lost 8 bases, with 18 bases between them.

This clone has just a few counts. Other DNA sequences within the sample encode an identical CDR3. V usage is TRBV28 and J usage is TRBJ1-1, with D uncertain. The V gene's germline CDR1 is MDHEN and CDR2 SYDVKM. The CDR3 consists of 12 residues. With 6 bases removed from V and 5 bases from J, the gap between germline ends came to 10 bases. The CDR3 is CASRTRVTEAFF. CDR3 nucleotide sequence: TGTGCCAGCAGGACAAGGGTAACTGAAGCTTTCTTT.

This clone has a handful of counts. The genes are TRBV5-1 and TRBJ2-2; 14 bases fit TRBD2. J was trimmed by 4 bases and V by 4 bases; bases with no gene match: 18. CDR3 length: 21 residues. In germline, CDR1 is SGHRS, CDR2 YFSETQ. The CDR3 is CASSGYTWGTSGSRTTGELFF. The CDR3 nucleotides read TGCGCCAGCAGCGGGTACACTTGGGGGACTAGCGGGAGCAGGACCACCGGGGAGCTGTTTTTT.

The chain joins TRBV28 to TRBJ2-5; 8 bases are a match to TRBD2. CDR1 and CDR2 (germline): MDHEN, SYDVKM. The CDR3 spans 14 residues. V dropped 6 bases and J dropped 4; count of bases not matched to a gene: 7. CDR3 DNA sequence: TGTGCCAGCAGAACGCCCGGGAGGGGAGAGACCCAGTACTTC. Protein product: CASRTPGRGETQYF.

This clone has a single count. The genes are TRBV11-2 and TRBJ2-3, with D perhaps matching TRBD1 or TRBD2 (5 bases each). The germline V and J ends were trimmed by 1 base and 1 base, with 15 bases remaining between them. This CDR3 has 17 amino acids. Germline V gives CDR1 SGHAT, CDR2 FQNNGV. CDR3 protein: CASSLGIGTIRTDTQYF. The DNA of the CDR3 is TGTGCCAGCAGCTTAGGGATCGGGACCATACGCACAGATACGCAGTATTTT. The full variable domain, with the rest looked up from reference TRBV11-2 and TRBJ2-3, is EAGVAQSPRYKIIEKRQSVAFWCNPISGHATLYWYQQILGQGPKLLIQFQNNGVVDDSQLPKDRFSAERLKGVDSTLKIQPAKLEDSAVYLCASSLGIGTIRTDTQYFGPGTRLTVL.

This rearrangement joins TRBV21-1 to TRBJ1-5. TRBV21-1 corresponds to a pseudogene. This CDR3 is 16 amino acids long. DNA of the CDR3: TGTGCCAGCAGCATAGCGGACGGGAATAGCAATCAGCCCCAGCATTTT. This translates into CASSIADGNSNQPQHF.

The V gene is TRBV4-2, the J gene TRBJ1-3; D call uncertain. This CDR3 has 15 amino acids. CDR1 LGHNA and CDR2 YNFKEQ come from the germline V gene. The ends were cut back, 0 bases at V and 4 bases at J, with 10 bases in the middle. The CDR3 DNA follows: TGTGCCAGCAGCCAAGATCTCTCCGAGGGAAACACCATATATTTT. Amino acid sequence: CASSQDLSEGNTIYF.

J is TRBJ2-1 and V is TRBV11-2, with 10 positions matching TRBD2. Germline V gene lookup returns CDR1 SGHAT and CDR2 FQNNGV. Losses at the gene ends were 5 bases for V and 4 bases for J; bases not matched to a gene: 8. This CDR3 is 16 amino acids long. The CDR3 coding sequence is TGTGCCAGCAGCCCCGCCGGACTAGCGGCTTACAATGAGCAGTTCTTC. This translates into CASSPAGLAAYNEQFF.

V usage is TRBV21-1 and J usage is TRBJ2-1; TRBD1 is the table's D call, not checked against the DNA. TRBV21-1 is given as a pseudogene. This CDR3 has 17 residues. Here the CDR3 reads CASSKSTTGGTVNEQFF. The CDR3, as DNA: TGTGCCAGCAGCAAATCCACGACAGGGGGTACGGTGAATGAGCAGTTCTTC.

The gene calls are TRBV9 and TRBJ2-2; a possible D gene is TRBD1 (6 bases). V was pared by 2 bases and J by 3 bases, with 17 bases between. This CDR3 has 17 amino acids. Germline loops: CDR1 SGDLS, CDR2 YYNGEE. The CDR3 DNA is TGTGCCAGCAGCGTGGACCTTGGGGGCGCGTACACCGGGGAGCTGTTTTTT. Amino acid sequence: CASSVDLGGAYTGELFF. Together with reference TRBV9 and TRBJ2-2, the CDR3 gives the full variable domain: DSGVTQTPKHLITATGQRVTLRCSPRSGDLSVYWYQQSLDQGLQFLIQYYNGEERAKGNILERFSAQQFPDLHSELNLSSLELGDSALYFCASSVDLGGAYTGELFFGEGSRLTVL.

This CDR3 is CASTLASGVTEQFF. Here the CDR3 DNA reads TGTGCCAGCACCCTGGCCTCGGGCGTGACGGAGCAGTTCTTC. The rearrangement links TRBV28 to TRBJ2-1; D gene ambiguous. CDR1 and CDR2 (germline): MDHEN, SYDVKM. Trimming cost V 7 bases and J 10 bases, with 20 bases left between them. CDR3 length: 14 residues. The variable domain in full, completed from reference TRBV28 and TRBJ2-1, reads DVKVTQSSRYLVKRTGEKVFLECVQDMDHENMFWYRQDPGLGLRLIYFSYDVKMKEKGDIPEGYSVSREKKERFSLILESASTNQTSMYLCASTLASGVTEQFFGPGTRLTVL.